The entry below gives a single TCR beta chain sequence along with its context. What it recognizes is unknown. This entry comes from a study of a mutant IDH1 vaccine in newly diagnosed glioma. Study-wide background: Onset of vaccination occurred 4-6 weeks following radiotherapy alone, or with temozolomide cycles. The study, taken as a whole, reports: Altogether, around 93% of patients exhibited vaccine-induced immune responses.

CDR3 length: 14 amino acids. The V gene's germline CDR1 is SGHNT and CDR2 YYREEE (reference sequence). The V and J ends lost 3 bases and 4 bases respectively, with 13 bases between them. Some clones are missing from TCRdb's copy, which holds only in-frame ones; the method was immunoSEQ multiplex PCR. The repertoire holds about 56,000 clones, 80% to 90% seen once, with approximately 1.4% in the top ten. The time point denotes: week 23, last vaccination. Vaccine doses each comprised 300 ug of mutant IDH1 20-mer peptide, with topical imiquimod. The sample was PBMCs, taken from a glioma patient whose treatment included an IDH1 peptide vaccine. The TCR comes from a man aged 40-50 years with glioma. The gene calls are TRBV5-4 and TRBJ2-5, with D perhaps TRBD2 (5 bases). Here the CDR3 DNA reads TGTGCCAGCAGCTCCGGGATAGCCATAGAGACCCAGTACTTC. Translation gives CASSSGIAIETQYF.